This T cell receptor (beta chain) comes out of a study of blood T cell repertoires in COVID-19. Study summary: The United States, Italy and Spain were the sources of the acute and convalescent COVID-19 samples. PBMCs, B-cell-depleted T cells, or T cells provided the cDNA or gDNA that made up the material.

Using immunoSEQ multiplex PCR, the repertoire was profiled, and TCRdb retains in-frame clones only, with some absent. The repertoire includes approximately 45,000 clones, around 85% of them detected once, and approximately 14% sits in the top ten. This clone was seen a few times. V dropped 2 bases and J dropped 7 bases, with 12 bases sitting between them. Germline V gives CDR1 GTSNPN, CDR2 SVGIG (reference sequence). CDR3 length: 13 residues. The V gene is TRBV30, the J gene TRBJ2-4, with D possibly matching TRBD1 (6 bases). This TCR came from a human donor in a cohort sampled during active COVID-19. Sequencing was performed on peripheral blood. DNA of the CDR3: TGTGCCTGGAGTAAGGGGGTGGGGAACATTCAGTACTTC. This gives the protein CAWSKGVGNIQYF.